The 26 T cell receptor beta chains in this list originate from one sample, sequenced in a study of shared clonotypes between healthy human individuals. The protocol was immunoSEQ multiplex PCR, while the TCRdb copy is restricted to in-frame clones and leaves out a portion. The sample holds some 2,100,000 clones, roughly 91% seen once. Cells designated naive CD8 were CD45RO-negative and were positively selected for CCR7, with terminally differentiated effector memory CD45RA+ cells excluded. Sequencing was performed on naive CD8+ T cells from PBMCs. These receptors were obtained from a man aged 18 to 35 in good health. Some clones in this sample may be carry-over from other donors' samples.

The CDR3 region is CASSLRDSTTDTQYF. The CDR3 nucleotides read TGTGCCAGCAGTCTCCGGGACAGCACCACAGATACGCAGTATTTT. The chain links TRBV27 to TRBJ2-3; 7 nucleotides agree with TRBD1. CDR3 length: 15 amino acids. Germline trimming cut 5 bases from V and 2 bases from J; bases unmatched to any gene: 7. The germline gives CDR1 MNHEY, CDR2 SMNVEV (reference sequence).

This clone has just one count. This chain uses TRBV27 with TRBJ2-7, with TRBD2 matching 9 bases. The V gene end was trimmed by 2 bases and the J gene end by 4 bases; junction bases not matched to a gene: 6. CDR1 and CDR2 from the germline V gene are MNHEY and SMNVEV (reference sequence). The CDR3 spans 15 residues. The CDR3 DNA reads TGTGCCAGCAGTTTAAGTAGCGGGAGTGGTTACGAGCAGTACTTC. It yields the protein CASSLSSGSGYEQYF.

The V gene is TRBV28, the J gene TRBJ2-7; TRBD1 is a possible D gene (5 bases). The germline V and J ends were trimmed by 3 bases and 6 bases, with 18 bases remaining between them. The CDR3 runs to 15 residues. The V gene's germline CDR1 is MDHEN and CDR2 SYDVKM. DNA for the CDR3: TGTGCCAGCAGTTTTCTCAGGGATAGCCCTCGCGAGCAGTACTTC. This translates into CASSFLRDSPREQYF. The variable domain in full, completed from reference TRBV28 and TRBJ2-7, reads DVKVTQSSRYLVKRTGEKVFLECVQDMDHENMFWYRQDPGLGLRLIYFSYDVKMKEKGDIPEGYSVSREKKERFSLILESASTNQTSMYLCASSFLRDSPREQYFGPGTRLTVT.

The chain joins TRBV29-1 to TRBJ1-1, with a possible D match to TRBD1 (5 bases). The CDR3 contains 12 residues. The V and J ends lost 8 bases and 6 bases respectively, with 16 bases between them. Germline V gives CDR1 SQVTM, CDR2 ANQGSEA. The CDR3 nucleotides read TGCAGCACCACCGGGGGGAGTCCTGAAGCTTTCTTT. Amino acids: CSTTGGSPEAFF.

The V gene is TRBV6-6, the J gene TRBJ2-5, with 9 bases lining up with TRBD1. J gave up 4 bases and V 1 base, and 7 bases lay outside the gene matches. Germline V gene data show CDR1 as MNHNY and CDR2 as SVGAGI (reference sequence). This CDR3 has 16 amino acids. CDR3 nucleotides: TGTGCCAGCAGTTACTTGGGGACAGGGACGAGAGAGACCCAGTACTTC. As protein: CASSYLGTGTRETQYF.

CDR3 sequence: CASSLGLATYEQYF. DNA of the CDR3: TGTGCCAGCAGCTTGGGACTAGCGACCTACGAGCAGTACTTC. The chain combines TRBV5-8 with TRBJ2-7; 8 bases align to TRBD2. V trimming: 0 bases; J trimming: 2 bases; junction bases outside the gene matches: 1. Germline V lookup: CDR1 SGHTS, CDR2 YDEGEE. This CDR3 has 14 residues.

CDR3 sequence: CASGWEAGQGSTEAFF. CDR3 DNA: TGTGCCAGCGGGTGGGAGGCAGGTCAGGGGAGCACTGAAGCTTTCTTT. The chain couples TRBV2 to TRBJ1-1, with D possibly TRBD1 on 6 matching bases. CDR3 length equals 16 residues. Germline values: CDR1 SNHLY, CDR2 FYNNEI. Trimming removed 8 bases from V and 4 bases from J, with 23 bases in between.

The V and J genes are TRBV6-5 and TRBJ1-2, with D uncertain. Looked up from germline, CDR1 is MNHEY and CDR2 is SVGAGI. This CDR3 is built from 15 residues. Deletions cut 0 bases from V and 8 bases from J, with 16 bases between. The CDR3 DNA follows: TGTGCCAGCAGTTACTCGCCGGAAATGGTCCTAGGCTACACCTTC. It yields the protein CASSYSPEMVLGYTF.

Comments on this clone: Additional DNA sequences in this sample encode the identical CDR3. The rearrangement uses TRBV7-9 and TRBJ1-5, with a weak D call TRBD1 (6 bases). The CDR3 totals 13 residues. The germline V gene encodes CDR1 SEHNR and CDR2 FQNEAQ (reference sequence). Trimming left V 5 bases short and J 7 bases short, with 12 bases between. The CDR3 reads CASSPGGGQPQHF. CDR3 DNA: TGTGCCAGCAGCCCCGGGGGCGGGCAGCCCCAGCATTTT.

This clone was observed once. The chain couples TRBV28 to TRBJ2-7; 12 nucleotides agree with TRBD1. Germline CDR1 reads MDHEN; CDR2 reads SYDVKM. Trimming took 3 bases from V and 4 from J; bases not matched to a gene: 4. The CDR3 spans 15 residues. The CDR3 sequence: CASSFRDRGRYEQYF. CDR3 bases: TGTGCCAGCAGTTTCCGGGACAGGGGGCGGTACGAGCAGTACTTC.

The J gene is TRBJ2-2, the V gene TRBV7-3, with D tentatively TRBD2 (6 bases). The CDR3 sequence is 16 residues long. Germline-derived CDR1 and CDR2 are SGHTA and FQGTGA. The V end lost 2 bases, the J end lost 1 base, and 11 bases lay between the germline ends. This chain's CDR3 is CASSLSEGLNTGELFF. CDR3 DNA: TGTGCCAGCAGCTTATCGGAGGGTCTGAACACCGGGGAGCTGTTTTTT.

Comment on this clone: One end of the junction does not line up with germline, which may come from a read error. CDR3 in DNA: TGTGCCAGCAGCGGCGGGACTTACCCCATCTTC. Its protein is CASSGGTYPIF. The rearrangement links TRBV9 to TRBJ2-1, with D perhaps TRBD2 (6 bases). Germline CDR1 is SGDLS and CDR2 is YYNGEE. CDR3 length: 11 residues. Filled out from reference TRBV9 and TRBJ2-1, the complete variable domain reads DSGVTQTPKHLITATGQRVTLRCSPRSGDLSVYWYQQSLDQGLQFLIQYYNGEERAKGNILERFSAQQFPDLHSELNLSSLELGDSALYFCASSGGTYPIFGPGTRLTVL.

The chain combines TRBV27 with TRBJ2-7, with TRBD1 as a possible D gene (6 bases). The CDR3 consists of 14 residues. The germline V gene has CDR1 MNHEY and CDR2 SMNVEV (reference sequence). The V gene lost 5 bases and the J gene lost 2 bases, with 13 bases spanning the gap. For the CDR3, the DNA is TGTGCCAGCAGTCCCGTGGGGGCCACCTACGAGCAGTACTTC. This encodes CASSPVGATYEQYF.

V and J are TRBV19 and TRBJ2-3; no definite D call. Germline assignment: CDR1 LNHDA and CDR2 SQIVND (reference sequence). The ends were cut back, 4 bases at V and 4 bases at J, with 18 bases in the middle. The CDR3 consists of 16 residues. CDR3 DNA sequence: TGTGCCAGTAGTACCCAAGGACCAAGGCGAGCAGATACGCAGTATTTT. Amino acid sequence: CASSTQGPRRADTQYF.

The chain combines TRBV11-3 with TRBJ1-1; no definite D call. CDR3 length equals 12 residues. Trimming took off 5 bases at V and 5 bases at J, with 9 bases between the two ends. The germline V gene has CDR1 SGHNT and CDR2 YENEEA. In DNA, the CDR3 is TGTGCCAGCAGCCCTGGAGGGACTGAAGCTTTCTTT. Translated, it gives CASSPGGTEAFF. The whole variable domain, filled in from reference TRBV11-3 and TRBJ1-1, reads EAGVVQSPRYKIIEKKQPVAFWCNPISGHNTLYWYLQNLGQGPELLIRYENEEAVDDSQLPKDRFSAERLKGVDSTLKIQPAELGDSAVYLCASSPGGTEAFFGQGTRLTVV.

Comment on this clone: A much bigger clone sits one base away, suggesting this may be a read error. The chain couples TRBV7-6 to TRBJ2-7; D not certain. V lost 5 bases and J lost 0, with 5 bases in between. The CDR3 is 12 residues long. The germline V gene has CDR1 SGHVS and CDR2 FNYEAQ. The CDR3 protein is CASSAPSYEQYF. The DNA of the CDR3 is TGTGCCAGCAGCGCCCCCTCCTACGAGCAGTACTTC.

The rearrangement uses TRBV6-6 and TRBJ1-4, with D maybe TRBD1 (5 bases). CDR1 is MNHNY and CDR2 is SVGAGI in the germline V gene (reference sequence). V lost 0 bases and J 7 bases, leaving 6 bases between the germline ends. This CDR3 is 13 amino acids long. CDR3 sequence: CASSYSGVEKLFF. CDR3 in DNA: TGTGCCAGCAGTTACTCGGGGGTTGAAAAACTGTTTTTT.

The rearrangement joins TRBV9 to TRBJ2-7; 7 positions agree with TRBD2. Germline V lookup: CDR1 SGDLS, CDR2 YYNGEE. The trim removed 4 bases at V and 7 bases at J, leaving 8 bases unmatched. The CDR3 consists of 13 residues. This chain's CDR3 is CASSPNSGGEQYF. Here the CDR3 DNA reads TGTGCCAGCAGCCCCAATTCGGGGGGTGAGCAGTACTTC.

The gene calls are TRBV2 and TRBJ2-5; 11 nucleotides match TRBD2. CDR1 SNHLY and CDR2 FYNNEI come from the germline V gene. Trimming at V came to 7 bases and at J to 4 bases, leaving 17 bases not matched to a gene. There are 18 residues in the CDR3. CDR3 sequence: CASTGPSGRNWVVETQYF. The CDR3 DNA reads as TGTGCCAGCACGGGGCCTAGCGGGAGGAATTGGGTGGTAGAGACCCAGTACTTC.

J is TRBJ1-5 and V is TRBV6-1; D is uncertain. Germline V gene data show CDR1 as MNHNS and CDR2 as SASEGT. This CDR3 spans 14 amino acids. V lost 7 bases, J lost 1 base, and 11 bases lay in between. Here the CDR3 DNA reads TGTGCCAGCACGGAGGGCTGGAGCAATCAGCCCCAGCATTTT. Translating gives CASTEGWSNQPQHF.

The genes are TRBV4-1 and TRBJ1-4, with a weak D call TRBD1 (6 bases). The length of the CDR3 is 20 residues. V gave up 0 bases and J gave up 3 bases, with 23 bases separating them. Germline V gives CDR1 MGHRA, CDR2 YSYEKL. CDR3 coding DNA: TGCGCCAGCAGCCAAGATGATTTATGGGCCCGACAGGCACCTAATGAAAAACTGTTTTTT. Amino acids: CASSQDDLWARQAPNEKLFF.

The chain joins TRBV28 to TRBJ2-7; D may correspond to TRBD1 or TRBD2 (5 bases each). Germline assignment: CDR1 MDHEN and CDR2 SYDVKM. The CDR3 is 15 amino acids. Trimming removed 6 bases from V and 0 bases from J, with 15 bases in between. The CDR3 loop is CASRGEGTSSYEQYF. CDR3 DNA: TGTGCCAGCAGGGGAGAGGGGACCAGCTCCTACGAGCAGTACTTC.

The chain employs TRBV9 and TRBJ2-7, with D perhaps TRBD1 (7 bases). The germline V gene encodes CDR1 SGDLS and CDR2 YYNGEE. V was clipped by 5 bases and J by 1 base, with 16 bases between them. This CDR3 region has 15 residues. As DNA, the CDR3 is TGTGCCAGCAGTGGAGGGGACAGAATTTCCTACGAGCAGTACTTC. Protein sequence: CASSGGDRISYEQYF. The full variable domain, its missing parts supplied by reference TRBV9 and TRBJ2-7, is DSGVTQTPKHLITATGQRVTLRCSPRSGDLSVYWYQQSLDQGLQFLIQYYNGEERAKGNILERFSAQQFPDLHSELNLSSLELGDSALYFCASSGGDRISYEQYFGPGTRLTVT.

This chain joins TRBV30 and TRBJ1-6; maybe TRBD1 (5 bases). Between the trimmed V and J ends, which lost 3 bases and 6 bases, there was a span of 9 bases. The CDR3 is made up of 13 amino acids. CDR1 is GTSNPN and CDR2 is SVGIG in the germline V gene (reference sequence). The CDR3: CAWSDRGNSPLHF. The CDR3 coding sequence is TGTGCCTGGAGCGATAGGGGTAATTCACCCCTCCACTTT.

V is TRBV4-3 and J is TRBJ1-2; D unresolved. Germline V gene data show CDR1 as LGHNA and CDR2 as YSLEER. This CDR3 is built from 16 residues. Trimming stripped 6 bases from V and 2 bases from J, with 19 bases between. The CDR3 here is CASSTESSPSNYGYTF. As DNA, the CDR3 is TGCGCCAGCAGTACAGAATCTTCACCCTCGAACTATGGCTACACCTTC.

This chain links TRBV7-2 with TRBJ2-1; 9 bases fit TRBD1. Germline CDR1 is SGHTA and CDR2 is FQGNSA. With V trimmed by 4 bases and J by 10 bases, 8 bases remained unmatched. There are 14 residues in the CDR3. CDR3 in amino acids: CASSSEQGAREQFF. The CDR3 DNA reads TGTGCCAGCAGCTCAGAACAGGGGGCGAGGGAGCAGTTCTTC. Using reference TRBV7-2 and TRBJ2-1 for the parts outside the CDR3, the full variable domain is GAGVSQSPSNKVTEKGKDVELRCDPISGHTALYWYRQSLGQGLEFLIYFQGNSAPDKSGLPSDRFSAERTGGSVSTLTIQRTQQEDSAVYLCASSSEQGAREQFFGPGTRLTVL.